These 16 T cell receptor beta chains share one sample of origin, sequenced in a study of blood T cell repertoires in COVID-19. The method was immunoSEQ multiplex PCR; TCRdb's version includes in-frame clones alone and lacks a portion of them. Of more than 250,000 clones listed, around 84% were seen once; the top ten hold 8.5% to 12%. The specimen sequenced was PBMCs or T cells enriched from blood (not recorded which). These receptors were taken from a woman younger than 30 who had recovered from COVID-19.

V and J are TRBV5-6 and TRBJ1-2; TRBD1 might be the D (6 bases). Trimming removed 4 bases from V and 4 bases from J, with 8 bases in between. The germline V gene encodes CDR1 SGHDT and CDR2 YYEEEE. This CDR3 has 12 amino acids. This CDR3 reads CASSLRGYGYTF. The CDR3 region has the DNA TGTGCCAGCAGCCTCAGGGGCTATGGCTACACCTTC. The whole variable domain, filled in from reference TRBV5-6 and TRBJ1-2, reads DAGVTQSPTHLIKTRGQQVTLRCSPKSGHDTVSWYQQALGQGPQFIFQYYEEEERQRGNFPDRFSGHQFPNYSSELNVNALLLGDSALYLCASSLRGYGYTFGSGTRLTVV.

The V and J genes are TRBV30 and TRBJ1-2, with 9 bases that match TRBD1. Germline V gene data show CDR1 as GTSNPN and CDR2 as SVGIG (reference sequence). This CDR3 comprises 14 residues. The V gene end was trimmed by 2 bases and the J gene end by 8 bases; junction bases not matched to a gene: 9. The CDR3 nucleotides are TGTGCCTGGAGTAGGGGGACAGGGTATGAAGGCTACACCTTC. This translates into CAWSRGTGYEGYTF.

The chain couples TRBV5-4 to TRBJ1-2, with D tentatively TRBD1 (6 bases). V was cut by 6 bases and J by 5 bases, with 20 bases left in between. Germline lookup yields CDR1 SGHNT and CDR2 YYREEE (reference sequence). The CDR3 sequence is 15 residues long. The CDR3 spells CASTSGGALNYGYTF. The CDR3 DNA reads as TGTGCCAGCACCAGTGGGGGGGCGTTAAATTATGGCTACACCTTC. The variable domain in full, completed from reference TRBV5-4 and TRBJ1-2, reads ETGVTQSPTHLIKTRGQQVTLRCSSQSGHNTVSWYQQALGQGPQFIFQYYREEENGRGNFPPRFSGLQFPNYSSELNVNALELDDSALYLCASTSGGALNYGYTFGSGTRLTVV.

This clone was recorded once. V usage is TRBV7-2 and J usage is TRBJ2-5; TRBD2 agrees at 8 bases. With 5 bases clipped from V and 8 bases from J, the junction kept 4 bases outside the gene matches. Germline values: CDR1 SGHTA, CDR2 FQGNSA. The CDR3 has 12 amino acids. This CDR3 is CASSEAGATQYF. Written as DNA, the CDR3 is TGTGCCAGCAGCGAAGCGGGGGCCACCCAGTACTTC.

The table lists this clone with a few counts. CDR3 in DNA: TGTGCCAGTACTATGGTAGCGGGAGTCAATGAGCAGTTCTTC. Protein sequence: CASTMVAGVNEQFF. V gene TRBV19 combines with J gene TRBJ2-1; 9 positions agree with TRBD2. The CDR3 totals 14 residues. Per the germline V gene, CDR1 is LNHDA and CDR2 is SQIVND (reference sequence). V gave up 7 bases and J gave up 6 bases; unmatched junction bases: 7.

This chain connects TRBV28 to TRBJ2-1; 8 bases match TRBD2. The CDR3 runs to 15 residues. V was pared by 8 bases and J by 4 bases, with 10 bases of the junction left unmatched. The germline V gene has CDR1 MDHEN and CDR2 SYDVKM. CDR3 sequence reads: CASLEAGVRYNEQFF. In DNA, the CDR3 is TGTGCCAGCTTAGAAGCGGGGGTAAGGTACAATGAGCAGTTCTTC.

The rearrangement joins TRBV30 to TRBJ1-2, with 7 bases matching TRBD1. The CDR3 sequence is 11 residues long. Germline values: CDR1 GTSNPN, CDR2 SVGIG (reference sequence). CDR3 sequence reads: CVSDRDYGYTF. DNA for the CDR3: TGTGTGTCAGACAGGGACTATGGCTACACCTTC.

CDR3 protein: CASSQVIGAQETQYF. CDR3 in DNA: TGTGCCAGCAGCCAAGTCATAGGAGCTCAAGAGACCCAGTACTTC. The V and J genes are TRBV14 and TRBJ2-5; no clear D gene. Germline CDR1 reads SGHDN; CDR2 reads FVKESK. The CDR3 contains 15 residues. The V end lost 1 base, the J end lost 2 bases, and 11 bases lay between the germline ends.

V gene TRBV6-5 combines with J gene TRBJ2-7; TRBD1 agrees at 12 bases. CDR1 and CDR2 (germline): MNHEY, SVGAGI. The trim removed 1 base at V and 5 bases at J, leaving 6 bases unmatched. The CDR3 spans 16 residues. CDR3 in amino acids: CASSYWGQGARDEQYF. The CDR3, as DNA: TGTGCCAGCAGTTACTGGGGACAGGGGGCGAGGGACGAGCAGTACTTC.

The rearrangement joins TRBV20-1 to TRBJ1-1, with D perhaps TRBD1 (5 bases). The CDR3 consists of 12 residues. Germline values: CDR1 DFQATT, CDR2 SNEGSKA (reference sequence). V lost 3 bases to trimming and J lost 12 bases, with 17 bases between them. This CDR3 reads CSASGQGVETFF. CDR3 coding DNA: TGCAGTGCTAGTGGTCAGGGTGTGGAAACTTTCTTT.

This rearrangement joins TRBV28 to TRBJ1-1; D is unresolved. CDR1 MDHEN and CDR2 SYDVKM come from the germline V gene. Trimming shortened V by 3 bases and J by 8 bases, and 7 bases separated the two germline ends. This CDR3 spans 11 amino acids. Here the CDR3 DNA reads TGTGCCAGCAGTTTCAGGATCGAAGCTTTCTTT. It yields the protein CASSFRIEAFF. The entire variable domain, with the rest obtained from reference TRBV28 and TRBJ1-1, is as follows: DVKVTQSSRYLVKRTGEKVFLECVQDMDHENMFWYRQDPGLGLRLIYFSYDVKMKEKGDIPEGYSVSREKKERFSLILESASTNQTSMYLCASSFRIEAFFGQGTRLTVV.

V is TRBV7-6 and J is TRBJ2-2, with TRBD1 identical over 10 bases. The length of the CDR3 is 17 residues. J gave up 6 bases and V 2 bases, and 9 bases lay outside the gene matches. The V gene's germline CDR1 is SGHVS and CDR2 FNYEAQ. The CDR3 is CASSLNTWTGGSGELFF. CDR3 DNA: TGTGCCAGCAGCTTAAACACCTGGACAGGGGGTTCCGGGGAGCTGTTTTTT.

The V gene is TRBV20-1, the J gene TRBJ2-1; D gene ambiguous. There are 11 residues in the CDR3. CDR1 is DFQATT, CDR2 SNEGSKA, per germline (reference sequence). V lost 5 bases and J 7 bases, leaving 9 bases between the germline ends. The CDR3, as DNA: TGCAGTGCTCCTTCCTTTAATGAGCAGTTCTTC. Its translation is CSAPSFNEQFF.

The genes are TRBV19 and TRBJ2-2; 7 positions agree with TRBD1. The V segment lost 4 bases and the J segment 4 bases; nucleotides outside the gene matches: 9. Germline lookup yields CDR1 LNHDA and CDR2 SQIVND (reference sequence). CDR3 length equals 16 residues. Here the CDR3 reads CASSKITGAGTGELFF. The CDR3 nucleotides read TGTGCCAGTAGTAAAATCACAGGGGCGGGCACCGGGGAGCTGTTTTTT.

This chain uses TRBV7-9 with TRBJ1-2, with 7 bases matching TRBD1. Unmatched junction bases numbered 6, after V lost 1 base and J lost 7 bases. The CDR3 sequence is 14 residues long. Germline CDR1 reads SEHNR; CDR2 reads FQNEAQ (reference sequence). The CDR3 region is CASSLVNRGGGYTF. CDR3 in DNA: TGTGCCAGCAGCTTAGTAAACAGGGGTGGTGGCTACACCTTC.

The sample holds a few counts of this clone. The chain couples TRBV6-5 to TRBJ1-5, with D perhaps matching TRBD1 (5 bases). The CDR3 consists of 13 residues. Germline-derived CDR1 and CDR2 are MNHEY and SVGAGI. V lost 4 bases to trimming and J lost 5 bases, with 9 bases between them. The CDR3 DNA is TGTGCCAGCAGTTTCGACAGTGATCAGCCCCAGCATTTT. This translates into CASSFDSDQPQHF.